This T cell receptor beta chain is from a study of fetal regulatory T cell absence and autoimmunity. Note on this clone: The antigen is undetermined.

V lost 1 base to trimming and J lost 7 bases, with 13 bases between them. The CDR3 contains 14 residues. CDR1 SGHVS and CDR2 FNYEAQ come from the germline V gene. The study's findings and limits: Oligoclonal TCR enrichment in pancreas over cord blood reached over 95-fold for some clones. In IPEX, the enrichment was taken to support antigen-driven autoimmunity before birth.

The survey-level immunoSEQ assay was used. Clones were read by immunoSEQ multiplex PCR, and TCRdb kept only the in-frame ones, dropping some. In the table there are about 95,000 clones, around 72% of which are singletons. This chain joins TRBV7-6 and TRBJ1-2, with D perhaps matching TRBD1 (6 bases). This clonotype was obtained from a male donor with IPEX syndrome. Sample: pancreas tissue. In DNA form, the CDR3 reads TGTGCCAGCAGCTTAGGCAACAGGGAGGGTGGCTACACCTTC. Amino acids: CASSLGNREGGYTF.